Below, 13 T cell receptor beta chains from the same sample are listed, as sequenced in a study of blood T cell repertoires in COVID-19. Repertoires were generated with immunoSEQ multiplex PCR, while TCRdb's copy carries only in-frame clones and drops some. The data show 150,000 to 200,000 clones, approximately 86% seen once. The sequenced material came from peripheral blood. These receptors all stem from a man in his sixties with COVID-19, enrolled during active disease.

This clone was recorded once. This chain connects TRBV5-8 to TRBJ1-6; D may be TRBD1 (5 bases). Trimming left V 6 bases short and J 5 bases short, with 15 bases between. Germline loops: CDR1 SGHTS, CDR2 YDEGEE. The CDR3 runs 15 residues. The CDR3 protein is CASNPLGLDNSPLHF. The CDR3 bases are TGTGCCAGCAACCCTTTGGGACTGGATAATTCACCCCTCCACTTT.

As DNA, the CDR3 is TGTGCCAGTAGCGGGACAGCTAATAATTCACCCCTCCACTTT. Protein sequence: CASSGTANNSPLHF. The V and J genes are TRBV19 and TRBJ1-6; 7 bases are shared with TRBD1. The junction had 4 bases not matched to a gene; V was cut back by 6 bases and J by 5 bases. Germline V gene sequence: CDR1 LNHDA, CDR2 SQIVND (reference sequence). The CDR3 covers 14 residues.

The chain couples TRBV7-8 to TRBJ2-7; D ambiguous. Germline-derived CDR1 and CDR2 are SGHVS and FQNEAQ. The CDR3 is 14 amino acids. The V end was cut by 1 base, the J end by 4 bases, with 11 bases between. CDR3 sequence (DNA): TGTGCCAGCAGCTTAGTGGAACAGTCGTACGAGCAGTACTTC. Translated, it gives CASSLVEQSYEQYF.

The genes are TRBV19 and TRBJ2-7, with D tentatively TRBD1 (6 bases). This CDR3 spans 13 amino acids. CDR1 is LNHDA and CDR2 is SQIVND in the germline V gene (reference sequence). Trimming took 3 bases from V and 3 from J, leaving 9 bases between them. The CDR3 here is CASSINRDYEQYF. The CDR3 DNA reads TGTGCCAGTAGTATTAACAGGGACTACGAGCAGTACTTC.

The chain joins TRBV6-5 to TRBJ1-2; no definite D call. V was clipped by 2 bases and J by 3 bases, with 7 bases between them. Germline values: CDR1 MNHEY, CDR2 SVGAGI. The CDR3 consists of 13 residues. DNA of the CDR3: TGTGCCAGCAGTTACACGGGTGACTATGGCTACACCTTC. Translation: CASSYTGDYGYTF.

The rearrangement uses TRBV28 and TRBJ2-7, with 12 bases aligning to TRBD1. Losses at the gene ends were 6 bases for V and 4 bases for J; bases not matched to a gene: 13. The CDR3 has 17 residues. Germline CDR1 MDHEN, CDR2 SYDVKM. The CDR3 spells CASRVEGQGALRYEQYF. The CDR3 region has the DNA TGTGCCAGCAGGGTTGAGGGACAGGGGGCTCTCAGGTACGAGCAGTACTTC.

This chain connects TRBV25-1 to TRBJ2-2; 7 nucleotides align to TRBD2. Germline V lookup: CDR1 MGHDK, CDR2 SYGVNS. The V and J ends lost 9 bases and 2 bases, in that order; junction bases with no gene match: 6. The length of the CDR3 is 14 residues. CDR3: CASRSGTNTGELFF. The CDR3 DNA sequence: TGTGCCAGTCGCAGCGGGACTAACACCGGGGAGCTGTTTTTT.

This chain's CDR3 is CASSHDSKYGYTF. The CDR3 DNA reads as TGTGCCAGCAGTCATGACAGCAAATATGGCTACACCTTC. J is TRBJ1-2 and V is TRBV12-3 or TRBV12-4; the D gene is possibly TRBD1 (5 bases). With 5 bases removed from V and 5 bases from J, the gap between germline ends came to 12 bases. The CDR3 totals 13 residues.

This chain links TRBV3-1 (or the pseudogene TRBV3-2) with TRBJ2-7; TRBD2 matches at 8 bases. This CDR3 is built from 12 residues. With V trimmed by 4 bases and J by 5 bases, 1 base remained unmatched. Germline V gene sequence: CDR1 LGHDT, CDR2 YNNKEL (reference sequence). CDR3 region: CASSLRGDEQYF. The CDR3 DNA is TGTGCCAGCAGCCTGCGGGGGGACGAGCAGTACTTC.

CDR3 bases: TGTGCCAGCAGCTTCTCGGGACACCTCTACACCTTC. Encoded protein: CASSFSGHLYTF. The chain is built from TRBV12-3 or TRBV12-4 and TRBJ1-2, with D tentatively TRBD1 (6 bases). V was pared by 6 bases and J by 10 bases, with 15 bases between. This CDR3 is 12 amino acids long.

This clone appeared a single time. The chain carries TRBV6-5 and TRBJ1-3; D gene uncertain. The germline V gene encodes CDR1 MNHEY and CDR2 SVGAGI. V was cut by 11 bases and J by 0 bases, with 14 bases left in between. This CDR3 has 14 residues. The CDR3 nucleotides read TGTGCCTTCTCAGCGTCCTACTCTGGAAACACCATATATTTT. This translates into CAFSASYSGNTIYF.

The chain employs TRBV5-1 and TRBJ2-2; 10 bases are shared with TRBD1. CDR1 and CDR2 (germline): SGHRS, YFSETQ. V lost 4 bases, J lost 0 bases, and 12 bases stayed unmatched. CDR3 length equals 19 residues. The CDR3 reads CASSLRTGGSGSNTGELFF. CDR3 coding DNA: TGCGCCAGCAGCCTCCGGACAGGGGGTAGCGGCTCGAACACCGGGGAGCTGTTTTTT.

The chain has TRBV6-4 and TRBJ2-2; a possible D gene is TRBD2 (6 bases). Trimming removed 4 bases at V and 4 bases at J, with 13 bases between. The CDR3 consists of 15 residues. Per germline, CDR1 MRHNA and CDR2 SNTAGT. The CDR3 coding sequence is TGTGCCAGCAGTGGTGGTCCGGGACTCACCGGGGAGCTGTTTTTT. Protein sequence: CASSGGPGLTGELFF.